Reported below is one T cell receptor beta chain. Germline CDR1 is MNHEY and CDR2 is SVGAGI. The J segment lost 9 bases and the V segment lost 8 bases, leaving 6 bases of the junction unmatched. The CDR3 is 14 residues long. As to treatment: oral pan-JAK inhibitor, 5-10 mg twice daily. PBMCs were stained for CD3, CD4 and CD8, and CD4+ and CD8+ T cells were sorted. The data stem from a study of CD8+ T cells in alopecia areata. Sequencing relied on a cDNA template that was reverse transcribed from extracted RNA. Clones were read by immunoSEQ multiplex PCR, and TCRdb kept only the in-frame ones, dropping some. The sample holds 130,000 or so clones, about 86% seen once.

The receptor was derived from a human donor with alopecia areata. The sample was CD8+ T cells sorted from blood, taken at week 4, from a patient treated with tofacitinib. This chain joins TRBV6-5 and TRBJ2-1; 14 bases are a match to TRBD2. CDR3 bases: TGTGCCAGCCGGGCCGGGACTAGCGGGAGTGAGCAGTTCTTC. Residues: CASRAGTSGSEQFF.